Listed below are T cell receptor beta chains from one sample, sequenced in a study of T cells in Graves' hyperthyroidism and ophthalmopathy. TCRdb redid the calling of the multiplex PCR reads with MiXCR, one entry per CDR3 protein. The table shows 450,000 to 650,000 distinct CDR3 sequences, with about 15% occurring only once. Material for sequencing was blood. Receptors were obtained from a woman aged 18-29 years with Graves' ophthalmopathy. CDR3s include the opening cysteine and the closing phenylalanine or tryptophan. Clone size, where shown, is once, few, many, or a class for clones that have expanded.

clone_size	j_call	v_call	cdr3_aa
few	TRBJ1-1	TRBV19	CASSSAFYMNTEAFF
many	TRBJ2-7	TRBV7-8	CASSSGTGDHEQYF
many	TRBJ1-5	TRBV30	CAWSGGQVGQPQHF
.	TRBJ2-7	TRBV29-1	CSVGLDSSYEQYF
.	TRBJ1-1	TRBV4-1	CASSQEGRGEAFF
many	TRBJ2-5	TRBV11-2	CASSTDRGRETQYF
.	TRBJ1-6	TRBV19	CASSPRDLYNSPLHF
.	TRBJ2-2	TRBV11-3	CASSSRGGLTGELFF
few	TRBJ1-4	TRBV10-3	CAISESPEGPNEKLFF
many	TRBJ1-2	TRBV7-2	CASSLVGGYGYTF
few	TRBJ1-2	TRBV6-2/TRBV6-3	CASRRTGIYGHTF
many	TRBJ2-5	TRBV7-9	CASSPGDRGLQETQYF
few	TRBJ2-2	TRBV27	CASSLLGAGELFF
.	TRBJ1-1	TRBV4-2	CASSQGVSVTGNTEAFF
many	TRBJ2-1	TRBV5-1	CASRDRESYNEQFF
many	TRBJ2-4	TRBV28	CASSFFDTAKNIQYF
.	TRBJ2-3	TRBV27	CASSLRGTGTDTQYF
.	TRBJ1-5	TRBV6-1	CASQGGGSNQPQHF
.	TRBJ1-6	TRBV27	CASSLSFTSGNSPLHF
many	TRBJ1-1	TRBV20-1	CSATSDRGSAEAFF
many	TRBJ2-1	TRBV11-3	CASSRVNNEQFF
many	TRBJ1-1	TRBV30	CAWSLELGTEAFF
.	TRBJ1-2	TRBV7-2	CASSPAGVHYGYTF
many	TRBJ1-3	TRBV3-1	CATQTGTPAGNTIYF
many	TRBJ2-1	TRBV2	CASSEAHWTSDEENEQFF
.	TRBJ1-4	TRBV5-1	CASSPPEHRVTNEKLFF